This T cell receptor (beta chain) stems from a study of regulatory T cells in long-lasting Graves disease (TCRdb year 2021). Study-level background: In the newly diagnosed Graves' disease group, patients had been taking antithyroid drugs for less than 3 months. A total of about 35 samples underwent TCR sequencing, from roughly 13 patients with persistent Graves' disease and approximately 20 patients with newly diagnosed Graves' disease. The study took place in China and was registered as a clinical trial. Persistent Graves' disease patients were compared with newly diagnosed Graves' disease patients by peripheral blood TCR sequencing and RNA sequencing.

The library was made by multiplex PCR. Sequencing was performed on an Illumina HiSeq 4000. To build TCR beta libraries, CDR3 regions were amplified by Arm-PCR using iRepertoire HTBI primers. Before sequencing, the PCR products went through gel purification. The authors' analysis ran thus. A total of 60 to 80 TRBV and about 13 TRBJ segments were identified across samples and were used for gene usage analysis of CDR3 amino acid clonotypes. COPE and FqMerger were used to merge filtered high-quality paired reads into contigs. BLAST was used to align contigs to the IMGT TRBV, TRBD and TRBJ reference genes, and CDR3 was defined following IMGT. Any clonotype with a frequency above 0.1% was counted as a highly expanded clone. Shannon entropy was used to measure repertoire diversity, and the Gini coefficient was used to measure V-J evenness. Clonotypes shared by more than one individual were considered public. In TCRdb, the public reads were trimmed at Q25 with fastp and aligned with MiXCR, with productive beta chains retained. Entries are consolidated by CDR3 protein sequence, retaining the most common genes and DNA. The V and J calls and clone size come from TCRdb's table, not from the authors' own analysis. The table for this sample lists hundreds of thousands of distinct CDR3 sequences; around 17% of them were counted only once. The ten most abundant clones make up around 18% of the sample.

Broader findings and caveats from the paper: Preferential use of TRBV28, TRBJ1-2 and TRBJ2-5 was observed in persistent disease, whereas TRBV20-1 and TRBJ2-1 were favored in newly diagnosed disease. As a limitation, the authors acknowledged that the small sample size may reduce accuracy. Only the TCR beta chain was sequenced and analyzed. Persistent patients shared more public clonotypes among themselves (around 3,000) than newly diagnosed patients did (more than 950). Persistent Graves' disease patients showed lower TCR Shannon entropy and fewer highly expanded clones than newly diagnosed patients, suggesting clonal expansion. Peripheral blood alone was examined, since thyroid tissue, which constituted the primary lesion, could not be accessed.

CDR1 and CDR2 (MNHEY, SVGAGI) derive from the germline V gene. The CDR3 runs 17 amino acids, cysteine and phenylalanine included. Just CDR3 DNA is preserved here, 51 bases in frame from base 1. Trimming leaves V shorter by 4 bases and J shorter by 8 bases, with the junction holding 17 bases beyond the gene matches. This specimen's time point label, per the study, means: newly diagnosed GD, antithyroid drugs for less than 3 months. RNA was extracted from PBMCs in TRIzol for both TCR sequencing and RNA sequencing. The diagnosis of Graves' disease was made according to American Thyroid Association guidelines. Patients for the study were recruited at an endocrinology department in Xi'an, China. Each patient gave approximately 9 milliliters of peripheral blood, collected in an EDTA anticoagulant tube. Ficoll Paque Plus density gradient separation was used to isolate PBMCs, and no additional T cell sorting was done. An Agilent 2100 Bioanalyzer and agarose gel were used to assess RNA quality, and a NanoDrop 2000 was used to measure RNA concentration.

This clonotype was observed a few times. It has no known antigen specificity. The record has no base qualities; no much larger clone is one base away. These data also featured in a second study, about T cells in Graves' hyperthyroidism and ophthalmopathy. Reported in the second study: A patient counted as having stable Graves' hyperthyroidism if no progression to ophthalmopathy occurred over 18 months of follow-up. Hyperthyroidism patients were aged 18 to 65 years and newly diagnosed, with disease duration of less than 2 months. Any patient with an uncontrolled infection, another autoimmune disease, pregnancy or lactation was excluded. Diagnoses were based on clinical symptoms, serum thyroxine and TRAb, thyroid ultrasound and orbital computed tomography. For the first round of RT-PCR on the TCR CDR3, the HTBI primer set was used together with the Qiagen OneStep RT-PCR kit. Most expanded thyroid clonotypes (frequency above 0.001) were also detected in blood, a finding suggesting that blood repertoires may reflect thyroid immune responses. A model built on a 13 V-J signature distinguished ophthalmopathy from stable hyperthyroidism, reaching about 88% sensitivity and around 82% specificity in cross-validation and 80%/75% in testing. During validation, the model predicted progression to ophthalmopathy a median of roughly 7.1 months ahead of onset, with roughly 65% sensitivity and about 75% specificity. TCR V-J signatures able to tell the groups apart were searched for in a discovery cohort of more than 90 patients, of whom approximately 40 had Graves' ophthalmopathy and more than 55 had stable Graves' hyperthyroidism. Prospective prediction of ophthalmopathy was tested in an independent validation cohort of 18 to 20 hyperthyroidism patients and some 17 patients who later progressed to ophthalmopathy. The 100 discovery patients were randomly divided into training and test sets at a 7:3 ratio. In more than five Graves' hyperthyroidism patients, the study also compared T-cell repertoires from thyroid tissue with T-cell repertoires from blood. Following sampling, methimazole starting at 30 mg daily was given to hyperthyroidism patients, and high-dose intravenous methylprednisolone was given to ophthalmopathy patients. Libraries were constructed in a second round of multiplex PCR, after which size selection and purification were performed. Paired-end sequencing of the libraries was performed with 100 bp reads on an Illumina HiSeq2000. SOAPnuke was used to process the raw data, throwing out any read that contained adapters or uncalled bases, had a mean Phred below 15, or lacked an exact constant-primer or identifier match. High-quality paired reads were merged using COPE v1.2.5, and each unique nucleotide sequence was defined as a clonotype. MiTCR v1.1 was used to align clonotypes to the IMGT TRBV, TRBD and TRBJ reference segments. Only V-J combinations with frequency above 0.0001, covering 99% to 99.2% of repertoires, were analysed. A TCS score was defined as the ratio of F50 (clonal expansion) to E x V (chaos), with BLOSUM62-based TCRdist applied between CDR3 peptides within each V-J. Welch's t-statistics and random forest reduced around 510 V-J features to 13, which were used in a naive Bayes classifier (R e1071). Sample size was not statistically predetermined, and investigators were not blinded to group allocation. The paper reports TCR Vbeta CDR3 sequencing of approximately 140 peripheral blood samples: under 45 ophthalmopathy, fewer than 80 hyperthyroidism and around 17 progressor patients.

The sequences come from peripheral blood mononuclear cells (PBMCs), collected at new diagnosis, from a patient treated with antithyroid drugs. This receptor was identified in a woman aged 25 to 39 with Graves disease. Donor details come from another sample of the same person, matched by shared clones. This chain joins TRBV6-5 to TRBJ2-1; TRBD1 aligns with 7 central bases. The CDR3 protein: CASSSGWTGKAGDEQFF. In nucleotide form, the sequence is TGTGCCAGCAGTTCCGGATGGACAGGCAAAGCCGGGGATGAGCAGTTCTTC.